Below, 20 T cell receptor beta chains from the same sample are listed, as sequenced in a study of shared clonotypes between healthy human individuals. The data were produced by immunoSEQ multiplex PCR, yet TCRdb's version contains in-frame clones alone and is incomplete. The table has about half a million clones, roughly 80% seen once. What was sequenced was PBMCs. These receptor sequences come from a woman aged 40 to 50 in good health. Some clones in this sample may be carry-over from other donors' samples.

J is TRBJ2-7 and V is TRBV12-2; the table calls TRBD2, which could not be checked here. TRBV12-2 is a pseudogene locus. The CDR3 spans 15 residues. Here the CDR3 DNA reads TGTGCAAGTCGCTCGCCACCGGGTCAAGGTTACGAGCAGTACTTC. Protein product: CASRSPPGQGYEQYF.

Of note for this clone: It differs at one base from a far larger clone, so likely a read error. The V and J genes are TRBV10-3 and TRBJ2-7; D gene uncertain. The CDR3 spans 15 residues. V was clipped by 3 bases and J by 0 bases, with 12 bases between them. Germline V gene lookup returns CDR1 ENHRY and CDR2 SYGVKD. The CDR3 DNA sequence: TGTGCCATCAGTGACACTAACGGAAACTCCTACGAGCAGTACTTC. It codes for CAISDTNGNSYEQYF.

This clone was counted at least ten times. The same CDR3 is also encoded by other DNA sequences in this sample. V is TRBV10-2 and J is TRBJ2-2; 7 nucleotides align to TRBD1. The germline V gene has CDR1 WSHSY and CDR2 SAAADI. The CDR3 runs to 16 residues. With 5 bases clipped from V and 7 bases from J, the junction kept 13 bases outside the gene matches. This CDR3 reads CASSYRQGVDGGELFF. The CDR3 DNA reads as TGCGCCAGCAGTTATAGGCAGGGGGTGGATGGCGGGGAGCTGTTTTTT.

This clone was seen a single time. This chain joins TRBV7-9 and TRBJ2-5; D call uncertain. Trimming took off 5 bases at V and 0 bases at J, with 16 bases between the two ends. The germline CDR1 and CDR2 sequences are SEHNR and FQNEAQ (reference sequence). The CDR3 is 16 residues long. CDR3 sequence (DNA): TGTGCCAGCAGCCCTCAAATGGTACTTTACCAAGAGACCCAGTACTTC. It specifies CASSPQMVLYQETQYF.

The CDR3 region has the DNA TGTGCCAGCAGTTTCCAGCGTAACTCCTACAATGAGCAGTTCTTC. It specifies CASSFQRNSYNEQFF. The V and J genes are TRBV28 and TRBJ2-1; D is undetermined. Germline loops: CDR1 MDHEN, CDR2 SYDVKM. Trimming cost V 3 bases and J 0 bases, with 9 bases left between them. The CDR3 sequence is 15 residues long.

The chain carries TRBV7-9 and TRBJ2-5; D is uncertain. V dropped 3 bases and J dropped 3 bases, with 8 bases sitting between them. Germline V lookup: CDR1 SEHNR, CDR2 FQNEAQ (reference sequence). The CDR3 has 13 residues. CDR3 protein: CASSFRQEETQYF. CDR3 DNA sequence: TGTGCCAGCAGCTTCAGGCAGGAAGAGACCCAGTACTTC.

The V and J genes are TRBV7-9 and TRBJ2-2; D might be TRBD2 (5 bases). The CDR3 length is 14 residues. Trimming took 1 base from V and 6 from J, leaving 9 bases between them. The germline V gene has CDR1 SEHNR and CDR2 FQNEAQ (reference sequence). The CDR3 DNA reads as TGTGCCAGCAGCTTAGTCGAGGGAGCCGGGGAGCTGTTTTTT. Protein sequence: CASSLVEGAGELFF.

The table lists this clone with a count of one. A far larger clone differs by one base, so this is likely a read error. CDR3 sequence reads: CARLRPPVRAVELFF. As DNA, the CDR3 is TGTGCCAGACTTCGTCCTCCGGTTCGCGCCGTGGAGCTGTTTTTT. The V call is TRBV11-1, the J call TRBJ2-2; D is undetermined. This CDR3 is 15 amino acids long. CDR1 and CDR2 from the germline V gene are SGHAT and FQDESV (reference sequence). The V and J ends lost 9 bases and 10 bases respectively, with 24 bases between them.

The CDR3 coding sequence is TGTGCCAGCAGTCTCGGGACAGGGGCAGGCGAGCAGTACTTC. It encodes CASSLGTGAGEQYF. The genes are TRBV9 and TRBJ2-7, with 10 positions matching TRBD1. V was clipped by 5 bases and J by 6 bases; unmatched bases: 8. Germline CDR1 is SGDLS and CDR2 is YYNGEE. This CDR3 contains 14 residues.

This clone was counted once. The rearrangement joins TRBV5-4 to TRBJ2-3; 11 bases agree with TRBD2. The trim removed 5 bases at V and 4 bases at J, leaving 3 bases unmatched. The CDR3 loop spans 14 amino acids. CDR1 and CDR2 from the germline V gene are SGHNT and YYREEE (reference sequence). The CDR3 DNA reads TGTGCCAGCAGACTAGCGGGAGATTCAGATACGCAGTATTTT. Protein sequence: CASRLAGDSDTQYF.

V and J are TRBV28 and TRBJ2-3, with D possibly TRBD2 on 5 matching bases. The V and J ends lost 2 bases and 2 bases respectively, with 8 bases between them. This CDR3 has 14 residues. Germline V CDR1 and CDR2: MDHEN, SYDVKM. CDR3 in DNA: TGTGCCAGCAGTTTAGCGGGTTACACAGATACGCAGTATTTT. It translates to CASSLAGYTDTQYF.

This clone is a singleton in its sample. V and J are TRBV30 and TRBJ2-1, with D possibly TRBD2 on 6 matching bases. The length of the CDR3 is 15 residues. From germline, CDR1 is GTSNPN and CDR2 SVGIG (reference sequence). Trimming stripped 2 bases from V and 4 bases from J, with 15 bases between. CDR3 sequence (DNA): TGTGCCTGGAGTCCCGGGACTGGATTATACAATGAGCAGTTCTTC. This codes for CAWSPGTGLYNEQFF.

V and J are TRBV18 and TRBJ2-5, with 12 bases matching TRBD2. Germline values: CDR1 KGHSH, CDR2 LQKENI. The CDR3 extends over 18 amino acids. Unmatched junction bases numbered 13, after V lost 4 bases and J lost 4 bases. For the CDR3, the DNA is TGTGCCAGCTCACGGTCTCTAGCGGGAGGGCCCTCGGGAGAGACCCAGTACTTC. Translation gives CASSRSLAGGPSGETQYF. Full variable domain (outside the CDR3, taken from reference TRBV18 and TRBJ2-5): NAGVMQNPRHLVRRRGQEARLRCSPMKGHSHVYWYRQLPEEGLKFMVYLQKENIIDESGMPKERFSAEFPKEGPSILRIQQVVRGDSAAYFCASSRSLAGGPSGETQYFGPGTRLLVL.

The rearrangement links TRBV6-5 to TRBJ2-7; TRBD2 agrees at 8 bases. The trim removed 4 bases at V and 3 bases at J, leaving 5 bases unmatched. Germline lookup yields CDR1 MNHEY and CDR2 SVGAGI. The CDR3 totals 14 residues. The CDR3 nucleotides read TGTGCCAGCAGTTTCCAGCGGGAGAGCTACGAGCAGTACTTC. Protein sequence: CASSFQRESYEQYF.

Concerning this clone: The sample has other DNA sequences that encode this CDR3 too. This chain links TRBV28 with TRBJ1-5; D is unclear. The CDR3 loop spans 12 amino acids. Germline V CDR1 and CDR2: MDHEN, SYDVKM. V lost 2 bases and J 7 bases, leaving 6 bases between the germline ends. CDR3 sequence: CASSLPSQPQHF. CDR3 DNA: TGTGCCAGCAGTTTACCGTCACAGCCCCAGCATTTT.

V and J are TRBV19 and TRBJ1-5; a weak D match, TRBD1 (5 bases). Trimming removed 7 bases from V and 2 bases from J, with 18 bases in between. The germline V gene encodes CDR1 LNHDA and CDR2 SQIVND (reference sequence). This CDR3 region has 16 residues. The CDR3 bases are TGTGCCAGTAACATTGGGGCCAAAAAAGGCAATCAGCCCCAGCATTTT. The encoded protein is CASNIGAKKGNQPQHF. Full variable domain (missing parts from reference TRBV19 and TRBJ1-5): DGGITQSPKYLFRKEGQNVTLSCEQNLNHDAMYWYRQDPGQGLRLIYYSQIVNDFQKGDIAEGYSVSREKKESFPLTVTSAQKNPTAFYLCASNIGAKKGNQPQHFGDGTRLSIL.

The V call is TRBV6-6, the J call TRBJ2-3, with unresolved D. The CDR3 covers 14 residues. From germline, CDR1 is MNHNY and CDR2 SVGAGI (reference sequence). V was clipped by 0 bases and J by 2 bases, with 6 bases between them. The CDR3 here is CASSYSTDTDTQYF. The DNA of the CDR3 is TGTGCCAGCAGTTACTCTACAGACACAGATACGCAGTATTTT.

This clone was detected once. The rearrangement uses TRBV5-1 and TRBJ2-3; D unresolved. The CDR3 consists of 15 residues. V was pared by 0 bases and J by 0 bases, with 8 bases between. Germline lookup yields CDR1 SGHRS and CDR2 YFSETQ. This CDR3 reads CASSLGAVSTDTQYF. CDR3 sequence (DNA): TGCGCCAGCAGCTTGGGTGCGGTTAGCACAGATACGCAGTATTTT.

The rearrangement links TRBV7-9 to TRBJ1-4; 8 nucleotides match TRBD1. The CDR3 is 12 amino acids. V lost 10 bases to trimming and J lost 8 bases; unmatched junction nucleotides: 6. From germline, CDR1 is SEHNR and CDR2 FQNEAQ (reference sequence). CDR3 protein: CATPGGSEKLFF. In nucleotides, the CDR3 is TGTGCCACCCCAGGGGGCAGCGAAAAACTGTTTTTT.

The chain combines TRBV11-2 with TRBJ2-5; 10 positions match TRBD2. Germline CDR1 is SGHAT and CDR2 is FQNNGV. V was clipped by 5 bases and J by 5 bases; unmatched bases: 11. The CDR3 contains 16 residues. The CDR3 loop is CASSPPLAGAVETQYF. For the CDR3, the DNA is TGTGCCAGCAGCCCGCCGCTAGCGGGAGCGGTGGAGACCCAGTACTTC.